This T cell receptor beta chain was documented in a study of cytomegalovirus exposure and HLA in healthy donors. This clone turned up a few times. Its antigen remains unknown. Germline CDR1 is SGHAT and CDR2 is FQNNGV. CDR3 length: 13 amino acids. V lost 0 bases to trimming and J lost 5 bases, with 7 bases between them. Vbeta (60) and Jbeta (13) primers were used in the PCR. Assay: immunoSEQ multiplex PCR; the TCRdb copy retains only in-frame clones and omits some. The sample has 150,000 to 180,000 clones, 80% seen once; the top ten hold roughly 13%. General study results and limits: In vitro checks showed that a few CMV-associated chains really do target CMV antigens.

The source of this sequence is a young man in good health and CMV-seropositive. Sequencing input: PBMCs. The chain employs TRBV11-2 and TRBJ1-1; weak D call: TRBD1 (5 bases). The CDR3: CASSLEGVTEAFF. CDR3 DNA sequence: TGTGCCAGCAGCTTAGAAGGGGTGACTGAAGCTTTCTTT. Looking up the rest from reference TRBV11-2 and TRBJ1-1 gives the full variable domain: EAGVAQSPRYKIIEKRQSVAFWCNPISGHATLYWYQQILGQGPKLLIQFQNNGVVDDSQLPKDRFSAERLKGVDSTLKIQPAKLEDSAVYLCASSLEGVTEAFFGQGTRLTVV.